The 32 T cell receptor beta chains reported below all come from one sample, sequenced in a study of blood T cell repertoires in COVID-19. Some clones are missing from TCRdb's copy, which holds only in-frame ones; the method was immunoSEQ multiplex PCR. This sample yields roughly 330,000 clones, of which approximately 88% are seen a single time; 3.5% to 4.5% belongs to the top ten. The source material was peripheral blood. The receptors were gathered from a woman aged 45-60 years with active or convalescent COVID-19.

This rearrangement joins TRBV7-3 to TRBJ2-3; 13 bases line up with TRBD2. Germline CDR1 is SGHTA and CDR2 is FQGTGA. This CDR3 contains 18 residues. The ends lost 3 bases at V and 0 bases at J; junction bases unmatched: 6. CDR3 sequence reads: CASSFTGTSGTSTDTQYF. The CDR3 region has the DNA TGTGCCAGCAGCTTCACCGGGACTAGCGGGACTAGCACAGATACGCAGTATTTT.

The chain is built from TRBV28 and TRBJ2-1, with a weak D call TRBD2 (5 bases). V was pared by 7 bases and J by 6 bases, with 16 bases between. This CDR3 is 14 amino acids long. CDR1 is MDHEN and CDR2 is SYDVKM in the germline V gene. CDR3 DNA sequence: TGTGCCAGCACCGAGGGCCGGAGCCCCAATGAGCAGTTCTTC. Protein sequence: CASTEGRSPNEQFF.

The chain employs TRBV7-9 and TRBJ1-2; D is unresolved. CDR1 is SEHNR and CDR2 is FQNEAQ in the germline V gene (reference sequence). The CDR3 extends over 11 amino acids. V was shortened by 5 bases and J by 8 bases, with 9 bases between the two germline ends. The CDR3 loop is CASSPSRGYTF. As DNA, the CDR3 is TGTGCCAGCAGCCCCTCGAGGGGCTACACCTTC.

In this sample, this clone turned up once. The chain employs TRBV9 and TRBJ1-5; the D gene is possibly TRBD1 (6 bases). V was shortened by 3 bases and J by 7 bases, with 17 bases between the two germline ends. The CDR3 covers 15 residues. The germline V gene has CDR1 SGDLS and CDR2 YYNGEE. The CDR3 region is CASSAYGQTGQPQHF. In DNA, the CDR3 is TGTGCCAGCAGCGCCTACGGACAGACGGGGCAGCCCCAGCATTTT.

This chain links TRBV5-5 with TRBJ2-5, with a possible D match to TRBD2 (7 bases). V lost 1 base to trimming and J lost 5 bases, with 18 bases between them. There are 16 residues in the CDR3. Germline assignment: CDR1 SGHKS and CDR2 YYEKEE (reference sequence). The CDR3 DNA is TGTGCCAGCAGCTTGTGGGGGGGAACAGGGAAGGAGACCCAGTACTTC. Protein: CASSLWGGTGKETQYF.

The V and J genes are TRBV6-1 and TRBJ2-1, with 11 bases lining up with TRBD2. Per the germline V gene, CDR1 is MNHNS and CDR2 is SASEGT. The V gene end was trimmed by 4 bases and the J gene end by 4 bases; junction bases not matched to a gene: 6. This CDR3 comprises 16 residues. The CDR3: CASSGSGTSGYNEQFF. DNA for the CDR3: TGTGCCAGCAGTGGTTCCGGGACTAGCGGATACAATGAGCAGTTCTTC.

This chain joins TRBV28 and TRBJ2-5; 9 nucleotides line up with TRBD1. The germline V gene encodes CDR1 MDHEN and CDR2 SYDVKM. This CDR3 is 14 amino acids long. Losses at the gene ends were 6 bases for V and 5 bases for J; bases not matched to a gene: 7. The CDR3 DNA sequence: TGTGCCAGCAGCCCCGGGACAGGGATGGAGACCCAGTACTTC. Protein: CASSPGTGMETQYF.

J is TRBJ2-7 and V is TRBV4-1, with D unclear. In germline, CDR1 is MGHRA, CDR2 YSYEKL. This CDR3 has 13 amino acids. Trimming stripped 2 bases from V and 7 bases from J, with 12 bases between. CDR3 region: CASSQTSSWEQYF. CDR3 bases: TGCGCCAGCAGCCAAACATCGTCTTGGGAGCAGTACTTC.

The chain combines TRBV24-1 with TRBJ2-3, with D unclear. The V gene lost 0 bases and the J gene lost 4 bases, with 16 bases spanning the gap. The CDR3 covers 17 residues. Germline V gene lookup returns CDR1 KGHDR and CDR2 SFDVKD. CDR3 sequence (DNA): TGTGCCACCAGTGATTTGCCGACTTACGCCGTTCCAGATACGCAGTATTTT. Its translation: CATSDLPTYAVPDTQYF.

The chain employs TRBV27 and TRBJ2-1; 10 positions agree with TRBD1. Trimming at V came to 0 bases and at J to 7 bases, leaving 3 bases not matched to a gene. Germline CDR1 MNHEY, CDR2 SMNVEV (reference sequence). The CDR3 is made up of 15 amino acids. The CDR3 protein is CASSLSDRGWNEQFF. CDR3 DNA: TGTGCCAGCAGTTTATCGGACAGGGGGTGGAATGAGCAGTTCTTC.

The genes are TRBV7-9 and TRBJ2-7; D perhaps matches TRBD1 (5 bases). CDR3 length equals 16 residues. Germline V lookup: CDR1 SEHNR, CDR2 FQNEAQ (reference sequence). V lost 6 bases, J lost 0 bases, and 18 bases lay in between. CDR3 in DNA: TGTGCCAGCAGACCCGACCCAGGGCGCAGCTCCTACGAGCAGTACTTC. Its protein product is CASRPDPGRSSYEQYF.

The chain uses TRBV18 and TRBJ1-4; 9 positions match TRBD1. The V gene end was trimmed by 3 bases and the J gene end by 8 bases; junction bases not matched to a gene: 7. Germline CDR1 and CDR2: KGHSH and LQKENI. CDR3 length: 15 amino acids. CDR3 sequence (DNA): TGTGCCAGCTCACCCGGGACAGGGAGAAGCGAAAAACTGTTTTTT. This encodes CASSPGTGRSEKLFF.

In its sample, this clone was seen a few times. The J gene is TRBJ1-1, the V gene TRBV7-8; 9 positions match TRBD1. V dropped 2 bases and J dropped 0; count of bases not matched to a gene: 7. CDR1 and CDR2 from the germline V gene are SGHVS and FQNEAQ. The CDR3 runs to 17 residues. CDR3: CASSLPRTGALNTEAFF. CDR3 DNA sequence: TGTGCCAGCAGCTTACCCAGGACAGGGGCCTTGAACACTGAAGCTTTCTTT.

The V call is TRBV4-1, the J call TRBJ2-7; D is unclear. V lost 4 bases and J lost 3, with 10 bases in between. CDR1 and CDR2 (germline): MGHRA, YSYEKL. This CDR3 comprises 13 residues. CDR3 protein: CASSLLRGYEQYF. In DNA form, the CDR3 reads TGCGCCAGCAGCCTGCTCAGAGGCTACGAGCAGTACTTC.

The chain couples TRBV11-2 to TRBJ2-1; D might be TRBD2 (6 bases). The V gene lost 5 bases and the J gene lost 8 bases, with 19 bases spanning the gap. This CDR3 region has 15 residues. Germline CDR1 and CDR2: SGHAT and FQNNGV. CDR3 bases: TGTGCCAGCAGCCAGACCCCCTTCTCGGGAGATGAGCAGTTCTTC. Translation: CASSQTPFSGDEQFF.

The V call is TRBV11-1, the J call TRBJ1-1, with a weak D call TRBD1 (5 bases). Between the trimmed V and J ends, which lost 2 bases and 3 bases, there was a span of 7 bases. Germline V lookup: CDR1 SGHAT, CDR2 FQDESV (reference sequence). CDR3 length equals 13 residues. This CDR3 reads CASSLSGYTEAFF. CDR3 in DNA: TGTGCCAGCAGCTTATCAGGGTACACTGAAGCTTTCTTT.

The chain has TRBV5-8 and TRBJ1-6; D is perhaps TRBD1 (6 bases). Trimming pared 2 bases from V and 12 bases from J, leaving 15 bases between. Germline CDR1 SGHTS, CDR2 YDEGEE. The CDR3 has 14 amino acids. Written as DNA, the CDR3 is TGTGCCAGCAGCTTACAGACAGGCTCGCTACCCCTCCACTTT. This sequence encodes CASSLQTGSLPLHF.

The count of this clone is one. The V gene is TRBV9, the J gene TRBJ1-3; unclear D gene. Per germline, CDR1 SGDLS and CDR2 YYNGEE. Trimming shortened V by 2 bases and J by 0 bases, and 12 bases separated the two germline ends. The CDR3 spans 16 residues. CDR3 sequence reads: CASSVGGGSSGNTIYF. In DNA, the CDR3 is TGTGCCAGCAGCGTCGGAGGCGGCTCCTCTGGAAACACCATATATTTT.

The chain employs TRBV6-5 and TRBJ1-5, with a tentative D call TRBD1 (6 bases). V was pared by 4 bases and J by 6 bases, with 19 bases between. The CDR3 extends over 16 amino acids. Germline assignment: CDR1 MNHEY and CDR2 SVGAGI. The CDR3 DNA sequence: TGTGCCAGCAGTTTTTTCAGGGGCCAGAAAGGTCAGCCCCAGCATTTT. Its translation: CASSFFRGQKGQPQHF.

Concerning this clone itself: The sample carries other DNA sequences with the same CDR3. The CDR3 loop is CASGTVGANVLTF. In nucleotides, the CDR3 is TGTGCCAGTGGGACAGTAGGGGCCAACGTCCTGACTTTC. The chain links TRBV19 to TRBJ2-6; TRBD1 matches 7 bases. This CDR3 region has 13 residues. CDR1 is LNHDA, CDR2 SQIVND, per germline (reference sequence). V shed 8 bases, J shed 4 bases, and the junction held 2 bases outside the gene matches.

This chain joins TRBV18 and TRBJ2-7; possibly TRBD1 for D (6 bases). V was cut by 1 base and J by 3 bases, with 10 bases left in between. From germline, CDR1 is KGHSH and CDR2 LQKENI. The CDR3 is made up of 14 amino acids. CDR3 DNA sequence: TGTGCCAGCTCACCACGGGACATCAACTACGAGCAGTACTTC. Its translation: CASSPRDINYEQYF.

The V and J genes are TRBV27 and TRBJ2-2, with D perhaps TRBD1 (6 bases). CDR3 length: 18 residues. Trimming stripped 2 bases from V and 7 bases from J, with 23 bases between. Germline assignment: CDR1 MNHEY and CDR2 SMNVEV (reference sequence). Here the CDR3 DNA reads TGTGCCAGCAGTTTAAAAGGGGACAAGGGCAGGGTACGCGGGGAGCTGTTTTTT. Translating it yields CASSLKGDKGRVRGELFF.

This chain uses TRBV27 with TRBJ1-4; weak D call: TRBD1 (6 bases). This CDR3 is 15 amino acids long. V was pared by 2 bases and J by 5 bases, with 12 bases between. Germline V gene lookup returns CDR1 MNHEY and CDR2 SMNVEV (reference sequence). CDR3 bases: TGTGCCAGCAGTTTACTGGGACAACGAAATGAAAAACTGTTTTTT. Residues: CASSLLGQRNEKLFF.

This chain joins TRBV5-1 and TRBJ2-1, with D tentatively TRBD1 (6 bases). The CDR3 has 16 residues. V dropped 0 bases and J dropped 7 bases, with 17 bases sitting between them. CDR1 is SGHRS, CDR2 YFSETQ, per germline. CDR3 in DNA: TGCGCCAGCAGCTTGGAGGGCCGACAGGAATGGAATGAGCAGTTCTTC. This gives the protein CASSLEGRQEWNEQFF.

J is TRBJ2-3 and V is TRBV30; weak D call: TRBD1 (5 bases). With 5 bases removed from V and 0 bases from J, the gap between germline ends came to 12 bases. The germline V gene has CDR1 GTSNPN and CDR2 SVGIG (reference sequence). There are 14 residues in the CDR3. The CDR3 protein is CAWAAGSSTDTQYF. In DNA, the CDR3 is TGTGCCTGGGCTGCAGGGTCTAGCACAGATACGCAGTATTTT.

The gene calls are TRBV7-3 and TRBJ2-3, with 7 positions matching TRBD2. This CDR3 comprises 12 residues. V was pared by 5 bases and J by 6 bases, with 2 bases of the junction left unmatched. Germline V gene data show CDR1 as SGHTA and CDR2 as FQGTGA. As DNA, the CDR3 is TGTGCCAGCAGCGGGGGGGACGATACGCAGTATTTT. Protein sequence: CASSGGDDTQYF.

This chain connects TRBV14 to TRBJ1-6; tentatively, D is TRBD1 (6 bases). Looked up from germline, CDR1 is SGHDN and CDR2 is FVKESK. V gave up 4 bases and J gave up 7 bases, with 23 bases separating them. The CDR3 sequence is 18 residues long. The CDR3 here is CASSPRTRGGACNSPLHF. The CDR3 DNA reads as TGTGCCAGCAGCCCCCGGACGCGGGGGGGCGCGTGCAATTCACCCCTCCACTTT.

The genes are TRBV6-6 and TRBJ2-7, with TRBD1 matching 8 bases. The CDR3 is 15 residues long. The V segment lost 4 bases and the J segment 0 bases; nucleotides outside the gene matches: 5. Germline CDR1 MNHNY, CDR2 SVGAGI (reference sequence). The CDR3 sequence is CASSSGQVSSYEQYF. Here the CDR3 DNA reads TGTGCCAGCAGTTCGGGACAGGTTTCCTCCTACGAGCAGTACTTC.

This rearrangement joins TRBV7-9 to TRBJ2-3; 9 bases align to TRBD1. The V gene end was trimmed by 0 bases and the J gene end by 5 bases; junction bases not matched to a gene: 3. The CDR3 sequence is 15 residues long. The germline V gene has CDR1 SEHNR and CDR2 FQNEAQ (reference sequence). This CDR3 reads CASSLAGQGRDTQYF. The CDR3 nucleotides read TGTGCCAGCAGCTTAGCGGGACAGGGAAGAGATACGCAGTATTTT.

The chain links TRBV7-9 to TRBJ2-7; 9 bases fit TRBD2. Per germline, CDR1 SEHNR and CDR2 FQNEAQ (reference sequence). The length of the CDR3 is 15 residues. V lost 4 bases, J lost 2 bases, and 6 bases stayed unmatched. CDR3 DNA: TGTGCCAGCAGCTCCCGGACTAGCGAGCCCTACGAGCAGTACTTC. Translated, it gives CASSSRTSEPYEQYF.

The rearrangement links TRBV7-2 to TRBJ1-2, with D maybe TRBD1 (6 bases). Trimming took 1 base from V and 6 from J, leaving 18 bases between them. Germline V lookup: CDR1 SGHTA, CDR2 FQGNSA. The CDR3 totals 16 residues. CDR3 region: CASSLDLGQGLNGYTF. In DNA, the CDR3 is TGTGCCAGCAGCTTAGATCTCGGTCAGGGGTTAAATGGCTACACCTTC.

This clone was counted only a few times. The chain has TRBV6-5 and TRBJ1-1; D may be TRBD1 (5 bases). The length of the CDR3 is 14 residues. The V and J ends lost 6 bases and 6 bases respectively, with 17 bases between them. From germline, CDR1 is MNHEY and CDR2 SVGAGI. DNA of the CDR3: TGTGCCAGCAGGTGGGTGGGGGGAGCGTCTGAAGCTTTCTTT. Amino acid sequence: CASRWVGGASEAFF.